These 20 T cell receptor beta chains were sequenced from one sample in a study of low-dose radiotherapy and immunotherapy resistance in tumors. Time point noted: before trial treatment. Alpha- and beta-chain coverage of first-strand cDNA came from TRAV- and TRBV-specific primers. Amplification of TCRs used a constant-region primer and V-primer adapter for about 20 PCR cycles. From the reads, TCRdb called clonotypes with MiXCR, one entry per CDR3 protein. The table lists more than 85,000 distinct CDR3 sequences, 8% to 10% of them singletons. This specimen was PBMCs, taken before treatment. The receptor source for this set is a male donor with prostate cancer.

This clonotype was picked up many times. The chain recombines TRBV27 with TRBJ2-1; no clear D. With 3 bases removed from V and 15 bases from J, the gap between germline ends came to 15 bases. This CDR3 is built from 12 residues. Germline V gene lookup returns CDR1 MNHEY and CDR2 SMNVEV (reference sequence). CDR3: CASSLVLRSRFF. CDR3 sequence (DNA): TGTGCCAGCAGTTTGGTCTTAAGGTCCCGGTTCTTC.

At least ten counts were recorded for this clonotype. The V and J genes are TRBV7-9 and TRBJ2-2; D gene uncertain. The CDR3 runs to 12 residues. Trimming stripped 5 bases from V and 2 bases from J, with 3 bases between. Per germline, CDR1 SEHNR and CDR2 FQNEAQ (reference sequence). CDR3 DNA sequence: TGTGCCAGCAGCGACAACACCGGGGAGCTGTTTTTT. Encoded protein: CASSDNTGELFF. Looking up the rest from reference TRBV7-9 and TRBJ2-2 gives the full variable domain: DTGVSQNPRHKITKRGQNVTFRCDPISEHNRLYWYRQTLGQGPEFLTYFQNEAQLEKSRLLSDRFSAERPKGSFSTLEIQRTEQGDSAMYLCASSDNTGELFFGEGSRLTVL.

This clonotype was recorded many times. V and J are TRBV6-2 or TRBV6-3 and TRBJ1-2; no clear D. CDR1 MNHEY and CDR2 SVGEGT come from the germline V gene. Trimming cost V 2 bases and J 9 bases, with 10 bases left between them. The CDR3 is 12 residues long. The CDR3 DNA reads TGTGCCAGCAGTTACCCGCGCATCAGCTACACCTTC. Translating gives CASSYPRISYTF.

This clonotype turned up a few times. The rearrangement links TRBV25-1 to TRBJ2-3; D is perhaps TRBD1 or TRBD2 (6 bases each). The germline V gene encodes CDR1 MGHDK and CDR2 SYGVNS. CDR3 length: 14 residues. Between the trimmed V and J ends, which lost 8 bases and 4 bases, there was a span of 16 bases. CDR3 in DNA: TGTGCCAGCGGAGGGGGTTTTGGTGCAGATACGCAGTATTTT. Its translation is CASGGGFGADTQYF.

This clonotype was seen repeatedly, ten times or more. The J gene is TRBJ2-3, the V gene TRBV5-1; D perhaps matches TRBD1 (6 bases). With 4 bases removed from V and 5 bases from J, the gap between germline ends came to 14 bases. CDR3 length: 14 amino acids. Germline CDR1 reads SGHRS; CDR2 reads YFSETQ. This CDR3 reads CASSLQGGIDTQYF. CDR3 coding DNA: TGCGCCAGCAGCCTCCAAGGGGGAATAGATACGCAGTATTTT.

This clonotype has ten or more counts. The chain uses TRBV6-6 and TRBJ2-5; no definite D call. The germline V and J ends were trimmed by 3 bases and 9 bases, with 14 bases remaining between them. Germline V gene data show CDR1 as MNHNY and CDR2 as SVGAGI (reference sequence). The CDR3 has 13 amino acids. CDR3 residues: CASSYSSSESQYF. The CDR3 bases are TGTGCCAGCAGTTATAGCTCATCGGAGTCCCAGTACTTC.

This clonotype appeared many times. The chain carries TRBV5-4 and TRBJ2-3; 10 bases align to TRBD2. Germline V gene lookup returns CDR1 SGHNT and CDR2 YYREEE (reference sequence). This CDR3 is built from 16 residues. V trimming: 0 bases; J trimming: 2 bases; junction bases outside the gene matches: 3. The CDR3 loop is CASSLVLAGVTDTQYF. The CDR3 DNA is TGTGCCAGCAGCTTGGTCCTAGCGGGGGTCACAGATACGCAGTATTTT.

This clonotype was counted ten times or more. The V and J genes are TRBV7-8 and TRBJ2-7; 8 bases line up with TRBD2. The CDR3 runs to 15 residues. Trimming removed 1 base from V and 0 bases from J; junction bases left unmatched: 2. Germline V CDR1 and CDR2: SGHVS, FQNEAQ. The CDR3 is CASSLESGSSYEQYF. The CDR3 bases are TGTGCCAGCAGCTTAGAGAGCGGGAGCTCCTACGAGCAGTACTTC.

This clonotype was seen repeatedly, ten times or more. This chain uses TRBV20-1 with TRBJ1-3, with 7 positions matching TRBD1. This CDR3 has 13 residues. V lost 5 bases, J lost 2 bases, and 3 bases stayed unmatched. Germline V lookup: CDR1 DFQATT, CDR2 SNEGSKA (reference sequence). The DNA of the CDR3 is TGCAGTGCTCAAGACAGGGCTGGAAACACCATATATTTT. Its protein is CSAQDRAGNTIYF.

This clonotype has a count of ten or more. The rearrangement links TRBV20-1 to TRBJ2-7, with a tentative D call TRBD2 (5 bases). The CDR3 has 12 amino acids. Trimming cost V 8 bases and J 0 bases, with 11 bases left between them. Germline V lookup: CDR1 DFQATT, CDR2 SNEGSKA (reference sequence). CDR3 amino acids: CSTRADSYEQYF. CDR3 bases: TGCAGTACCCGAGCGGACTCCTACGAGCAGTACTTC.

This clonotype was seen many times. The chain uses TRBV28 and TRBJ2-7; 8 bases align to TRBD1. The CDR3 is made up of 12 amino acids. After removal of 6 bases from V and 10 bases from J, the junction contained 8 bases not matched to a gene. Looked up from germline, CDR1 is MDHEN and CDR2 is SYDVKM. The CDR3 sequence: CASSRGQGQQYF. The CDR3 coding sequence is TGTGCCAGCAGCCGTGGACAGGGACAACAGTACTTC.

This clonotype has at least ten counts. The rearrangement links TRBV10-3 to TRBJ2-1, with 10 positions matching TRBD2. From germline, CDR1 is ENHRY and CDR2 SYGVKD. V lost 5 bases and J lost 8; bases outside the gene matches: 12. The CDR3 is 16 amino acids. CDR3 sequence: CAISFGAGGPNDEQFF. For the CDR3, the DNA is TGTGCCATCAGTTTCGGAGCGGGAGGGCCTAACGATGAGCAGTTCTTC.

This clonotype is judged medium-sized. The rearrangement uses TRBV5-4 and TRBJ2-7, with D possibly TRBD1 on 5 matching bases. Germline loops: CDR1 SGHNT, CDR2 YYREEE (reference sequence). The V and J ends lost 1 base and 5 bases respectively, with 19 bases between them. This CDR3 is 16 amino acids long. The CDR3 sequence: CASSLLRGAGTDEQYF. The DNA for the CDR3 is TGTGCCAGCAGCTTGCTGCGTGGGGCAGGTACGGACGAGCAGTACTTC.

This clonotype was counted many times. The chain uses TRBV20-1 and TRBJ1-1; TRBD1 agrees at 10 bases. There are 16 residues in the CDR3. From germline, CDR1 is DFQATT and CDR2 SNEGSKA (reference sequence). V shed 5 bases, J shed 2 bases, and the junction held 11 bases outside the gene matches. The CDR3 DNA sequence: TGCAGTGCTGCCGTTGCCGGGACAGGGGCCAACACTGAAGCTTTCTTT. Protein product: CSAAVAGTGANTEAFF.

This clonotype showed up many times. The chain is built from TRBV18 and TRBJ2-2; 7 bases map to TRBD1. The CDR3 is 16 residues long. After removal of 6 bases from V and 4 bases from J, the junction contained 11 bases not matched to a gene. CDR1 is KGHSH and CDR2 is LQKENI in the germline V gene. The CDR3 protein is CASSQTDRHSTGELFF. CDR3 bases: TGTGCCAGCTCCCAAACGGACAGGCATTCCACCGGGGAGCTGTTTTTT. Full variable domain (rest looked up from reference TRBV18 and TRBJ2-2): NAGVMQNPRHLVRRRGQEARLRCSPMKGHSHVYWYRQLPEEGLKFMVYLQKENIIDESGMPKERFSAEFPKEGPSILRIQQVVRGDSAAYFCASSQTDRHSTGELFFGEGSRLTVL.

This clonotype was seen many times. This chain joins TRBV5-1 and TRBJ2-7; no reliable D call. V was trimmed by 4 bases and J by 5 bases, leaving 7 bases between them. Germline CDR1 SGHRS, CDR2 YFSETQ. This CDR3 region has 11 residues. The DNA for the CDR3 is TGCGCCAGCAGCCTTCAGAACGAGCAGTACTTC. It encodes CASSLQNEQYF.

This clonotype has ten or more counts. This chain links TRBV7-8 with TRBJ2-1; unclear D gene. V gave up 8 bases and J gave up 9 bases, with 11 bases separating them. Germline V gives CDR1 SGHVS, CDR2 FQNEAQ. The CDR3 loop spans 11 amino acids. CDR3 in amino acids: CASGLFTEQFF. The CDR3 nucleotides are TGTGCCAGCGGCCTTTTCACTGAGCAGTTCTTC. Complete variable domain (other parts from reference TRBV7-8 and TRBJ2-1): GAGVSQSPRYKVAKRGQDVALRCDPISGHVSLFWYQQALGQGPEFLTYFQNEAQLDKSGLPSDRFFAERPEGSVSTLKIQRTQQEDSAVYLCASGLFTEQFFGPGTRLTVL.

This clonotype was seen many times. In DNA form, the CDR3 reads TGTGCCACCAGTGATTACACGGGGGCCCCCTACAATGAGCAGTTCTTC. Amino acid sequence: CATSDYTGAPYNEQFF. This rearrangement joins TRBV24-1 to TRBJ2-1, with D possibly being TRBD1 or TRBD2 (6 bases each). This CDR3 comprises 16 residues. Germline CDR1 and CDR2: KGHDR and SFDVKD. The V end was cut by 2 bases, the J end by 2 bases, with 12 bases between.

The chain is built from TRBV7-9 and TRBJ2-1; 10 bases are shared with TRBD2. Per germline, CDR1 SEHNR and CDR2 FQNEAQ (reference sequence). The CDR3 sequence is 15 residues long. With V trimmed by 5 bases and J by 8 bases, 9 bases remained unmatched. The CDR3 region has the DNA TGTGCCAGCAGCCCCGCACTAGCGGGAACGGATGAGCAGTTCTTC. Translated: CASSPALAGTDEQFF.

The sample holds many counts of this clonotype. The chain carries TRBV2 and TRBJ1-1, with no clear D. Germline V gene lookup returns CDR1 SNHLY and CDR2 FYNNEI. CDR3 length: 14 residues. The V gene lost 1 base and the J gene lost 1 base, with 7 bases spanning the gap. The CDR3 DNA reads as TGTGCCAGCAGTGAAGGACTCGAGAACACTGAAGCTTTCTTT. It yields the protein CASSEGLENTEAFF.